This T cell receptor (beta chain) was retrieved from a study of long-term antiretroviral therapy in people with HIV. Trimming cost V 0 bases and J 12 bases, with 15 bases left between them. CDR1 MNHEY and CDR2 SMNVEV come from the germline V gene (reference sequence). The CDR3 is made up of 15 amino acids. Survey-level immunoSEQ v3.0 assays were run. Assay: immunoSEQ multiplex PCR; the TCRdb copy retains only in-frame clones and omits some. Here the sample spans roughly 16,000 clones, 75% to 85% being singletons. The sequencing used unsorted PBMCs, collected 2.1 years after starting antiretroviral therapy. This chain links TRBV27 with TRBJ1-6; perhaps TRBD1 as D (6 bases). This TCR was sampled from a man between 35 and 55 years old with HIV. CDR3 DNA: TGTGCCAGCAGTTTATCGACAGGTAGCCGGGTACCCCTCCACTTT. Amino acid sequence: CASSLSTGSRVPLHF.